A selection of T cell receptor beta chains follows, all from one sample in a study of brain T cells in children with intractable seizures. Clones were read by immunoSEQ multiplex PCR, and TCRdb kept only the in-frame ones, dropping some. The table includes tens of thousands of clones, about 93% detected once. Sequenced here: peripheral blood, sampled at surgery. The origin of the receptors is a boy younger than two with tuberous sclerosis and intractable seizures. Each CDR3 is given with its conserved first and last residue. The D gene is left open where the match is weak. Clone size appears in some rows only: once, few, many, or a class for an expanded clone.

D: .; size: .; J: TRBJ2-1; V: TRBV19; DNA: TGTGCCACCAAAGAGGCGTTGTTGTTGGACGAGCAGTTCTTC; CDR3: CATKEALLLDEQFF
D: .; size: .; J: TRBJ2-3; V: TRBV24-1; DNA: TGTGCCACCAGTGACTGGGGTCATACGCAGTATTTT; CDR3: CATSDWGHTQYF
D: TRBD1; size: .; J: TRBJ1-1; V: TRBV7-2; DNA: TGTGCCAGCAGCTTGCCGATAAAGGGACAGAAGAACACTGAAGCTTTCTTT; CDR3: CASSLPIKGQKNTEAFF
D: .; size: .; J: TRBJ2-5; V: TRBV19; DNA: TGTGCCAGTAGCAATTCCTTACGTCCCTCCAAAGAGACCCAGTACTTC; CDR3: CASSNSLRPSKETQYF
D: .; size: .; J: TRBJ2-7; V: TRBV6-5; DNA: TGTGCCAGCAGACCTACCGGGGGAAGGGAGCAGTACTTC; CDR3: CASRPTGGREQYF
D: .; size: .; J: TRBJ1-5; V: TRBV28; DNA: TGTGCCAGCAAATCCCCCACTATAGGGAATCAGCCCCAGCATTTT; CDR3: CASKSPTIGNQPQHF
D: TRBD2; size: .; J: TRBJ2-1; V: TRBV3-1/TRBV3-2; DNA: TGTGCCAGCAGCCAAGCTCCACTAGCGGGAGTCCACAATGAGCAGTTCTTC; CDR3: CASSQAPLAGVHNEQFF
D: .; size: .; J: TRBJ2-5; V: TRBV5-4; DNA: TGTGCCAGCAGCTTGTCGCGACTCACCCAACAAGAGACCCAGTACTTC; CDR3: CASSLSRLTQQETQYF
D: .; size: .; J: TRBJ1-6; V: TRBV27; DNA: TGTGCCAGCAGTTTTAGAAAGAATAATTCACCCCTCCACTTT; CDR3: CASSFRKNNSPLHF
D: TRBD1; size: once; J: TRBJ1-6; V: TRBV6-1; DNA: TGTGCCAGCAGTGAAGCGCTTCTGACAGGGGATTCACCCCTCCACTTT; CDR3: CASSEALLTGDSPLHF
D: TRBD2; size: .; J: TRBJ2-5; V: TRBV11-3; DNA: TGTGCCAGCAGCTTAGCCGTGGGACTAGCGGGAAATGAGACCCAGTACTTC; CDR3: CASSLAVGLAGNETQYF
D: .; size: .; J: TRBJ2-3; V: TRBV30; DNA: TGTGCCTGGAGTGTACTGGGGGCTACGGATACGCAGTATTTT; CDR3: CAWSVLGATDTQYF
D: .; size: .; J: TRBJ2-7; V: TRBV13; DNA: TGTGCCAGCAGCTTAACGGGCTACGAGCAGTACTTC; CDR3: CASSLTGYEQYF
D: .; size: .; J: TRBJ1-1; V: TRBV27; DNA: TGTGCCAGCAGTTTACAGGGACGGTCCACTGAAGCTTTCTTT; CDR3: CASSLQGRSTEAFF
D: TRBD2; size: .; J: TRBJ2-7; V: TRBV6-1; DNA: TGTGCCAGCAGTGAACTGAAGTGGGGCGGGAGGCGCTCCTACGAGCAGTACTTC; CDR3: CASSELKWGGRRSYEQYF
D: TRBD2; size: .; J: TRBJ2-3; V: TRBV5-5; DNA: TGTGCCAGCAGATTTTCCGTTGCTAGCGGGAGGGAGGATACGCAGTATTTT; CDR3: CASRFSVASGREDTQYF
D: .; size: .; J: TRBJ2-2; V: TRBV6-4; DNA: TGTGCCAGCAGTGACACTCCGGACACCGGGGAGCTGTTTTTT; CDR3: CASSDTPDTGELFF